This TCR beta chain was retrieved from a study of T cells in Graves' hyperthyroidism and ophthalmopathy (dated by TCRdb to the late 2010s). Regarding the research as a whole: Peripheral blood was sampled at the time of initial diagnosis, prior to any treatment. In about 6 Graves' hyperthyroidism patients, the study also compared T-cell repertoires from thyroid tissue with T-cell repertoires from blood. For training and testing, the 80 to 100 patients in the discovery cohort were randomly divided in a 7:3 ratio. TCR V-J signatures able to tell the groups apart were searched for in a discovery cohort of 90 to 100 patients, of whom roughly 42 had Graves' ophthalmopathy and 55 to 65 had stable Graves' hyperthyroidism. After sampling, hyperthyroidism patients received methimazole starting at 30 mg daily, and ophthalmopathy patients received high-dose intravenous methylprednisolone. Whether ophthalmopathy could be predicted prospectively was tested in an independent validation cohort made up of 18 to 20 hyperthyroidism patients plus 17 patients who later progressed to ophthalmopathy. TCR Vbeta CDR3 sequencing of 120 to 150 peripheral blood samples (roughly 43 ophthalmopathy, under 80 hyperthyroidism and some 17 progressor patients) is reported in the paper. The investigation overall reported the following: No statistical method was used to fix the sample size in advance, and group allocation was not hidden from the investigators. A model built on a 13 V-J signature distinguished ophthalmopathy from stable hyperthyroidism, reaching roughly 88% sensitivity and around 81% specificity in cross-validation and 80%/75% in testing. During validation, the model predicted progression to ophthalmopathy a median of around 6 months ahead of onset, with 70.59% sensitivity and about 75% specificity. Most expanded thyroid clonotypes (frequency above 0.001) were also detected in blood, suggesting blood repertoires may reflect thyroid immune responses.

CDR1 and CDR2 are drawn from the germline V gene: SGHTA, FQGNSA. From the cysteine through the phenylalanine, the CDR3 covers 16 amino acids. Only the CDR3 DNA stays, 48 bases, in frame from base 1. Ends trimmed: V by 1 base, J by 7 bases; bases unmatched to a gene: 9. With respect to this clonotype: The specificity of this receptor is unknown. Within one base of it there is no much larger clone, and no base qualities were kept.

Amplification of TCR beta CDR3 regions was carried out from RNA transcripts. For the first round of RT-PCR on the TCR CDR3, the HTBI primer set was used together with the Qiagen OneStep RT-PCR kit. The libraries were constructed in a second round of multiplex PCR and then size-selected and purified. Libraries were sequenced paired-end with 100 bp reads on an Illumina HiSeq2000. The source study handled its data this way. SOAPnuke was used to process the raw data, throwing out any read that contained adapters or uncalled bases, had a mean Phred below 15, or lacked an exact constant-primer or identifier match. COPE v1.2.5 was used to merge the high-quality paired reads, and each unique nucleotide sequence was defined as a clonotype. MiTCR v1.1 was used to align clonotypes to the IMGT TRBV, TRBD and TRBJ reference segments. Analysis was restricted to V-J combinations with a frequency above 0.0001, which covered about 99% of repertoires. A TCS score was defined as the ratio of F50 (clonal expansion) to E x V (chaos), with BLOSUM62-based TCRdist applied between CDR3 peptides within each V-J. Welch's t-statistics and random forest reduced some 510 V-J features to 10 to 15, which were used in a naive Bayes classifier (R e1071). TCRdb trimmed public reads at Q25 via fastp, called clones via MiXCR and kept in-frame beta chains. For every CDR3 protein sequence, its rows merge into one entry that carries the most common genes and DNA. TCRdb's processing, not the authors' own work, is the source of the V and J calls. The sample has 300,000 to 400,000 distinct CDR3 sequences on record, about 14% of them singletons. The top ten hold around 19% of the sample.

In the ophthalmopathy patients, disease was moderately to severely active, with a Clinical Activity Score of 3 or more, a NOSPECS grade of 4 or more, and a duration of less than 3 months. Exclusion was applied to patients with uncontrolled infections, other autoimmune diseases, pregnancy or lactation. Diagnoses were based on clinical symptoms, serum thyroxine and TRAb, thyroid ultrasound and orbital computed tomography. PBMCs were isolated from about 10 ml of fresh peripheral blood by Ficoll-Paque density gradient centrifugation. Trizol reagent was used to extract total RNA, and RNA quality was then checked on an Agilent 2100 Bioanalyzer.

The chain links TRBV7-2 with TRBJ2-5, with TRBD2 matching 10 junction bases. This TCR was sampled from a woman in her twenties or thirties with Graves' ophthalmopathy. Sequenced sample: blood. The DNA is as follows: TGTGCCAGCAGCTTAGAGCTAGCGGGGGCCACTGGGACCCAGTACTTC. This codes for CASSLELAGATGTQYF.